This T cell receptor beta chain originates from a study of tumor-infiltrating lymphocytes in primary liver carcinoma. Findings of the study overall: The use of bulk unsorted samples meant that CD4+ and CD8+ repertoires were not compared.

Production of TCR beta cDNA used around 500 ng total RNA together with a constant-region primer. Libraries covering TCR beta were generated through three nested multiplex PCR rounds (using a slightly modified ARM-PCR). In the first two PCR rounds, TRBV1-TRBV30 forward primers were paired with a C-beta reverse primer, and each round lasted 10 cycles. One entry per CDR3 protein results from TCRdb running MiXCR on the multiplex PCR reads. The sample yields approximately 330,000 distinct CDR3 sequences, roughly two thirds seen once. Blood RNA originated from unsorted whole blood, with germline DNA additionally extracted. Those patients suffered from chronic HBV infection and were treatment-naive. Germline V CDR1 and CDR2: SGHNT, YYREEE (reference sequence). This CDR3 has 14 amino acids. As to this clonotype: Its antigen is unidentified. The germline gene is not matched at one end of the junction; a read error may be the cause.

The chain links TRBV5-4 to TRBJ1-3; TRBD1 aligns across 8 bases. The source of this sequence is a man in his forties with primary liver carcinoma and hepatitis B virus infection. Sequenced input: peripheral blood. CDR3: CACSLDRAGNTIYF. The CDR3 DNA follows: TGTGCCTGCAGCTTGGACAGGGCTGGAAACACCATATATTTT.